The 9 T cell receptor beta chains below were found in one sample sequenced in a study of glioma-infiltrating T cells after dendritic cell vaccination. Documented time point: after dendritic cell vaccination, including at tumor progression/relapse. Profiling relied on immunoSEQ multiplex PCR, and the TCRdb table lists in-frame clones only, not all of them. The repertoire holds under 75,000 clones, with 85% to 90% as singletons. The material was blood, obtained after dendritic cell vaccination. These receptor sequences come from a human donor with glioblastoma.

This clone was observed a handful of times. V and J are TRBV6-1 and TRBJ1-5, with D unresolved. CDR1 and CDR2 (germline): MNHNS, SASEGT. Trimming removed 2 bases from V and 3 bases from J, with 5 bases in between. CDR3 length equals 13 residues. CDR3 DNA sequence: TGTGCCAGCAGTGAAATCAACAATCAGCCCCAGCATTTT. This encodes CASSEINNQPQHF.

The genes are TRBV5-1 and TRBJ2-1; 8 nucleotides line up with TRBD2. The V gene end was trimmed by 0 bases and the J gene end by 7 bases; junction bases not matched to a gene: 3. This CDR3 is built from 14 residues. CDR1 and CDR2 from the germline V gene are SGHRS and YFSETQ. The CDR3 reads CASSLGGGTNEQFF. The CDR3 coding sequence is TGCGCCAGCAGCTTGGGCGGGGGGACTAATGAGCAGTTCTTC.

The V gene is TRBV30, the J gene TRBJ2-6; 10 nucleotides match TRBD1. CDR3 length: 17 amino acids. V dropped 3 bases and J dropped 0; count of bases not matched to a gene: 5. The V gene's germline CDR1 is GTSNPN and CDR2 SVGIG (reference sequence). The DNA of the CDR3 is TGTGCCTGGAGGAGGGGGACAGGGGCCTCTGGGGCCAACGTCCTGACTTTC. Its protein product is CAWRRGTGASGANVLTF.

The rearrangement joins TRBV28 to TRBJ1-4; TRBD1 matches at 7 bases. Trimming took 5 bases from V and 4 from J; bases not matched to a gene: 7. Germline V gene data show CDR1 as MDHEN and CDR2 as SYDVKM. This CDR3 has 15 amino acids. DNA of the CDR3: TGTGCCAGCAGTAGAACCGGGACAGTTAATGAAAAACTGTTTTTT. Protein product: CASSRTGTVNEKLFF.

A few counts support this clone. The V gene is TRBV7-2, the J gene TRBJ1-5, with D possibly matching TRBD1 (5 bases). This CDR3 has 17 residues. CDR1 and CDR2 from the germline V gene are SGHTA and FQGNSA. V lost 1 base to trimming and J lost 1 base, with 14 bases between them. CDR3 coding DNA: TGTGCCAGCAGCTTAGTGGGTCAGGGTTTGAGCAATCAGCCCCAGCATTTT. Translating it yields CASSLVGQGLSNQPQHF.

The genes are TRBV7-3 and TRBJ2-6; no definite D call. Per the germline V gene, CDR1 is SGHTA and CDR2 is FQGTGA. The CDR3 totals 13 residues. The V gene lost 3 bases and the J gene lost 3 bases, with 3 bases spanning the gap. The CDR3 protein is CASSFSGANVLTF. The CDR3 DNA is TGTGCCAGCAGCTTCAGTGGGGCCAACGTCCTGACTTTC.

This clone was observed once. The CDR3 sequence is CAWRLTGDNINSPLHF. CDR3 sequence (DNA): TGTGCCTGGAGACTAACAGGGGACAATATTAATTCACCCCTCCACTTT. J is TRBJ1-6 and V is TRBV30, with 7 bases lining up with TRBD1. Germline-derived CDR1 and CDR2 are GTSNPN and SVGIG (reference sequence). V was clipped by 3 bases and J by 6 bases; unmatched bases: 11. The CDR3 is 16 amino acids.

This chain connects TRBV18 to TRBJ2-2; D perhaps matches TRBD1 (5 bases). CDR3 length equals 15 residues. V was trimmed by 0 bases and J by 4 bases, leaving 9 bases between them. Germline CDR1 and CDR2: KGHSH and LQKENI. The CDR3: CASSPPWTPTGELFF. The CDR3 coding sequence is TGTGCCAGCTCACCACCGTGGACACCCACCGGGGAGCTGTTTTTT.

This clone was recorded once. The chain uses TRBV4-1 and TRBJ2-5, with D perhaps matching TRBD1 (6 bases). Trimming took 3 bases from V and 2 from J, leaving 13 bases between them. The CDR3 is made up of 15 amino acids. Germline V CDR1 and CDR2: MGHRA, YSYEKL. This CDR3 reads CASSHSTGTQETQYF. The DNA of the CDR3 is TGCGCCAGCAGCCATTCTACAGGGACACAAGAGACCCAGTACTTC.